The T cell receptor beta chain under discussion was sequenced for a study of regulatory T cells in long-lasting Graves disease. This clonotype appeared many times. This CDR3 is 11 amino acids long. CDR1 is MDHEN, CDR2 SYDVKM, per germline. This sample's time point: newly diagnosed GD, antithyroid drugs for less than 3 months. Preparation of the TCR library used RNA extracted from PBMCs. Sequencing libraries for TCR beta were prepared with iRepertoire HTBI primers and Arm-PCR of CDR3 regions. TCRdb recomputed calls from the multiplex PCR reads with MiXCR, one row per CDR3 protein. The sample holds 350,000 to 550,000 distinct CDR3 sequences, 15% to 20% seen once. These same data were also listed under a study on T cells in Graves' hyperthyroidism and ophthalmopathy. This second study notes: The hyperthyroidism patients had all been newly diagnosed, and their disease duration was under 2 months. Their ages ranged from 18 to 65 years. Among thyroid clonotypes expanded above 0.001, most also appeared in blood.

Specimen: peripheral blood mononuclear cells (PBMCs), collected at new diagnosis, from a patient treated with antithyroid drugs. The chain joins TRBV28 to TRBJ2-7; TRBD2 matches at 8 bases. The clonotype originates from a woman aged 18-29 years with Graves disease. The CDR3 spells CASSAGLVSNV. CDR3 DNA: TGTGCCAGCAGTGCGGGACTAGTATCCAACGTC.